This passage covers 22 T cell receptor beta chains from one sample sequenced in a study of control samples from healthy donors and cancer patients (TCRdb year 2020). The protocol used for the library was the immunoSEQ multiplex PCR assay. TCRdb re-hosts the immuneACCESS table, in-frame sequences only. Its copies lack some clones; in the studies checked, an unresolved V gene accounts for under half of them, and the cause for the rest is not known. The sample table shows 75,000 to 90,000 clones, and around nine tenths are seen once. The ten largest make up roughly 21% of the sample. Sample: blood. The receptors originated from a man aged 25-45 years in good health.

The J gene is TRBJ1-2, the V gene TRBV7-9; perhaps TRBD1 as D (6 bases). Germline loops: CDR1 SEHNR, CDR2 FQNEAQ (reference sequence). Trimming pared 3 bases from V and 8 bases from J, leaving 16 bases between. The length of the CDR3 is 14 residues. The CDR3 nucleotides are TGTGCCAGCAGCTTCGCCAGGGGAATCGACGGCTACACCTTC. Translated: CASSFARGIDGYTF.

As to this clone: No DNA is shown, since the ends of the CDR3 on it are uncertain; the CDR3 is the one TCRdb lists. This rearrangement joins TRBV29-1 to TRBJ2-7; the listed D gene, TRBD1, was not tested against the DNA. The CDR3 is made up of 19 amino acids, end residues included. The germline gives CDR1 SQVTM, CDR2 ANQGSEA. The CDR3 spells CSVHRGVDLRAVLRAEQYF.

The V call is TRBV7-9, the J call TRBJ2-3; D unresolved. Germline V gives CDR1 SEHNR, CDR2 FQNEAQ (reference sequence). The CDR3 is 14 amino acids. Trimming shortened V by 5 bases and J by 2 bases, and 11 bases separated the two germline ends. The CDR3 spells CASSPRINTDTQYF. In DNA, the CDR3 is TGTGCCAGCAGCCCCCGGATTAACACAGATACGCAGTATTTT. The entire variable domain, with the rest obtained from reference TRBV7-9 and TRBJ2-3, is as follows: DTGVSQNPRHKITKRGQNVTFRCDPISEHNRLYWYRQTLGQGPEFLTYFQNEAQLEKSRLLSDRFSAERPKGSFSTLEIQRTEQGDSAMYLCASSPRINTDTQYFGPGTRLTVL.

A few counts support this clone. This chain links TRBV6-5 with TRBJ1-2; D might be TRBD1 (5 bases). Between the trimmed V and J ends, which lost 2 bases and 6 bases, there was a span of 13 bases. The germline V gene encodes CDR1 MNHEY and CDR2 SVGAGI. The CDR3 sequence is 14 residues long. CDR3 DNA sequence: TGTGCCAGCAGTTACCGGGGGGTAGAGGATGGCTACACCTTC. Protein: CASSYRGVEDGYTF.

This clone was seen a single time. The rearrangement joins TRBV6-5 to TRBJ2-5; D may correspond to TRBD1 or TRBD2 (5 bases each). V was shortened by 5 bases and J by 5 bases, with 12 bases between the two germline ends. From germline, CDR1 is MNHEY and CDR2 SVGAGI. CDR3 length: 13 amino acids. The CDR3 sequence is CASSKGPGETQYF. The CDR3, as DNA: TGTGCCAGCAGTAAGGGACCGGGGGAGACCCAGTACTTC.

This clone came up once. The genes are TRBV21-1 and TRBJ2-7; TRBD1 is taken as the D call from the table, unchecked against the DNA. TRBV21-1 is flagged as a pseudogene. The CDR3 runs to 16 residues. The CDR3 sequence is CASSKDSFLSSYEQYV. In DNA, the CDR3 is TGTGCCAGCAGCAAGGACAGCTTCCTGAGCTCCTACGAGCAGTACGTC.

The gene calls are TRBV6-5 and TRBJ1-2; 9 positions agree with TRBD1. Germline trimming cut 6 bases from V and 4 bases from J; bases unmatched to any gene: 6. The CDR3 extends over 14 amino acids. Germline loops: CDR1 MNHEY, CDR2 SVGAGI. The CDR3 sequence is CASRGGQGLYGYTF. The CDR3 DNA sequence: TGTGCCAGCAGAGGGGGACAGGGCCTCTATGGCTACACCTTC.

The chain couples TRBV12-5 to TRBJ2-5; D is possibly TRBD2 (6 bases). The CDR3 sequence is 15 residues long. V lost 2 bases and J 1 base, leaving 11 bases between the germline ends. Germline CDR1 and CDR2: LGHNT and FRNRAP. CDR3 DNA sequence: TGTGCTAGTGGTTTGCTAGTGGGAGGCCAAGAGACCCAGTACTTC. Encoded protein: CASGLLVGGQETQYF.

The chain recombines TRBV19 with TRBJ2-1, with D tentatively TRBD2 (5 bases). Germline assignment: CDR1 LNHDA and CDR2 SQIVND (reference sequence). This CDR3 region has 17 residues. Deletions cut 4 bases from V and 7 bases from J, with 23 bases between. Here the CDR3 reads CASSKSGGSSYQNEQFF. CDR3 nucleotides: TGTGCCAGTAGTAAAAGCGGTGGGAGTTCATATCAAAATGAGCAGTTCTTC.

This sequence joins TRBV5-1 and TRBJ1-3, with D unresolved. V was trimmed by 0 bases and J by 2 bases, leaving 6 bases between them. Germline assignment: CDR1 SGHRS and CDR2 YFSETQ. This CDR3 spans 14 amino acids. Here the CDR3 DNA reads TGCGCCAGCAGCTTGGGACCCCCTGGAAACACCATATATTTT. Translation gives CASSLGPPGNTIYF.

The sample holds a few counts of this clone. J is TRBJ2-7 and V is TRBV2, with D hard to call. In germline, CDR1 is SNHLY, CDR2 FYNNEI. Trimming cost V 4 bases and J 5 bases, with 6 bases left between them. The length of the CDR3 is 11 residues. Here the CDR3 reads CASSGVHEQYF. Here the CDR3 DNA reads TGTGCCAGCAGTGGGGTCCACGAGCAGTACTTC.

This clone was seen a handful of times. This chain uses TRBV7-9 with TRBJ1-1; 8 bases map to TRBD1. V was pared by 1 base and J by 3 bases, with 4 bases of the junction left unmatched. The CDR3 consists of 15 residues. Per germline, CDR1 SEHNR and CDR2 FQNEAQ (reference sequence). CDR3 nucleotide sequence: TGTGCCAGCAGCTTAGGTGACAGGGGTGACACTGAAGCTTTCTTT. Amino acids: CASSLGDRGDTEAFF.

The sample holds one count of this clone. The V gene is TRBV6-1, the J gene TRBJ2-2; no clear D. The germline CDR1 and CDR2 sequences are MNHNS and SASEGT. The V gene lost 1 base and the J gene lost 3 bases, with 3 bases spanning the gap. This CDR3 has 13 amino acids. The CDR3 region is CASSEGYTGELFF. DNA for the CDR3: TGTGCCAGCAGTGAAGGGTACACCGGGGAGCTGTTTTTT.

The table lists this clone with a count of one. The chain recombines TRBV18 with TRBJ1-6; D may be TRBD1 (6 bases). V lost 6 bases to trimming and J lost 7 bases, with 19 bases between them. The CDR3 runs 16 residues. Germline CDR1 and CDR2: KGHSH and LQKENI. This CDR3 reads CASSQDLDRLNSPLHF. CDR3 DNA: TGTGCCAGCTCCCAGGACCTGGACAGATTAAATTCACCCCTCCACTTT.

The chain joins TRBV5-6 to TRBJ2-1; D assignment may be TRBD1 or TRBD2 (5 bases each). This CDR3 region has 13 residues. CDR1 and CDR2 (germline): SGHDT, YYEEEE. Trimming took off 4 bases at V and 10 bases at J, with 15 bases between the two ends. This chain's CDR3 is CASSLGRGREQFF. The CDR3 region has the DNA TGTGCCAGCAGCCTGGGTCGGGGACGCGAGCAGTTCTTC.

The CDR3 spells CASSIPTAYNEQFF. CDR3 nucleotide sequence: TGTGCCAGTAGTATCCCGACAGCGTACAATGAGCAGTTCTTC. The chain links TRBV19 to TRBJ2-1; TRBD1 is a possible D gene (5 bases). The CDR3 is 14 amino acids. Germline V gene sequence: CDR1 LNHDA, CDR2 SQIVND (reference sequence). V dropped 3 bases and J dropped 4 bases, with 10 bases sitting between them.

The chain combines TRBV5-1 with TRBJ1-1; 11 positions match TRBD1. Germline CDR1 and CDR2: SGHRS and YFSETQ. The CDR3 runs to 15 residues. V gave up 3 bases and J gave up 5 bases; unmatched junction bases: 6. CDR3 sequence reads: CASSYGTGGWTEAFF. For the CDR3, the DNA is TGCGCCAGCAGCTACGGGACAGGGGGGTGGACTGAAGCTTTCTTT. The full variable domain, in which reference TRBV5-1 and TRBJ1-1 provide the parts outside the CDR3, is KAGVTQTPRYLIKTRGQQVTLSCSPISGHRSVSWYQQTPGQGLQFLFEYFSETQRNKGNFPGRFSGRQFSNSRSEMNVSTLELGDSALYLCASSYGTGGWTEAFFGQGTRLTVV.

The rearrangement joins TRBV20-1 to TRBJ2-3; 10 bases map to TRBD1. V was pared by 3 bases and J by 4 bases, with 4 bases of the junction left unmatched. Germline V gives CDR1 DFQATT, CDR2 SNEGSKA (reference sequence). The CDR3 length is 14 residues. Written as DNA, the CDR3 is TGCAGTGCTAGTGGGACAGGGGACCCAGATACGCAGTATTTT. Translating it yields CSASGTGDPDTQYF.

The chain combines TRBV27 with TRBJ1-1, with D tentatively TRBD1 (6 bases). Germline V gene lookup returns CDR1 MNHEY and CDR2 SMNVEV (reference sequence). Trimming removed 1 base from V and 2 bases from J, with 8 bases in between. CDR3 size: 14 residues. CDR3 residues: CASSLWGANTEAFF. Written as DNA, the CDR3 is TGTGCCAGCAGTTTATGGGGGGCTAACACTGAAGCTTTCTTT.

The chain carries TRBV27 and TRBJ2-5; D is undetermined. The CDR3 consists of 11 residues. Germline V gene lookup returns CDR1 MNHEY and CDR2 SMNVEV (reference sequence). V shed 6 bases and J shed 0 bases, with 2 bases lying between them. CDR3 DNA sequence: TGTGCCAGCAGGTACCAAGAGACCCAGTACTTC. It specifies CASRYQETQYF.

J is TRBJ1-6 and V is TRBV7-6, with TRBD1 as a possible D gene (6 bases). The germline V and J ends were trimmed by 0 bases and 7 bases, with 13 bases remaining between them. The CDR3 spans 16 residues. Germline V gene sequence: CDR1 SGHVS, CDR2 FNYEAQ. In DNA form, the CDR3 reads TGTGCCAGCAGCTTAGCAGGTCGGGGGCCAAATTCACCCCTCCACTTT. Encoded protein: CASSLAGRGPNSPLHF.

The chain uses TRBV3-1 (or the pseudogene TRBV3-2) and TRBJ1-4; D is unresolved. Germline V CDR1 and CDR2: LGHDT, YNNKEL (reference sequence). The CDR3 is 16 amino acids. Trimming removed 0 bases at V and 2 bases at J, with 10 bases between. Here the CDR3 DNA reads TGTGCCAGCAGCCAAGATCTTTTACGGACTAATGAAAAACTGTTTTTT. It is translated as CASSQDLLRTNEKLFF.